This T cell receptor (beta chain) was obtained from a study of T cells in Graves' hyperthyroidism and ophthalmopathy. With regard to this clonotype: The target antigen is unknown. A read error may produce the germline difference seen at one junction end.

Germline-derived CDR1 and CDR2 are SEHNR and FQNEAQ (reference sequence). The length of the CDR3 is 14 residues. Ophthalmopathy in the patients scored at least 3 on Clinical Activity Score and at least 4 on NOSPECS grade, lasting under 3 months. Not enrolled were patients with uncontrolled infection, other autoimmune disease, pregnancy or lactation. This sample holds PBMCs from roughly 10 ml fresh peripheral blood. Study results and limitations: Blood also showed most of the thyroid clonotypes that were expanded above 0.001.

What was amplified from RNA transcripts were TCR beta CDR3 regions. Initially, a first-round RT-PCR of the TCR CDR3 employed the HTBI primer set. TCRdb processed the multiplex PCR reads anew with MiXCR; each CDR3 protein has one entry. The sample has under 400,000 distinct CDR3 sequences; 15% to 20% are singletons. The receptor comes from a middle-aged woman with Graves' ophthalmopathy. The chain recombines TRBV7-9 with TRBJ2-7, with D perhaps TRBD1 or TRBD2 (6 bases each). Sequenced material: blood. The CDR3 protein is CASSLRDITYEQCF. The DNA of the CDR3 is TGTGCCAGCAGCCTGCGGGACATCACCTACGAGCAGTGCTTC.